These T cell receptor beta chains were read from a single sample in a study of T cell repertoires in cytomegalovirus infection. TCRdb reanalysed the reads using MiXCR and keeps one entry per CDR3 protein. The data contain roughly 250,000 distinct CDR3 sequences, roughly an eighth of them singletons. Sequenced material: PBMCs. The receptor set was obtained from a human donor in good health (CMV status not recorded). Some clones in this sample may be carry-over from other donors' samples. CDR3s include the opening cysteine and the closing phenylalanine or tryptophan. The order of the fields is J gene, clone size, V gene, D gene, CDR3 protein, CDR3 DNA. The D gene is left open where the match is weak. Size is stated for part of the rows, as once, few or many counts, or as a class when the clone is expanded.

>TRBJ2-7|.|TRBV3-1|.
CASSLGDSFYEQYF
TGTGCCAGCAGCCTCGGTGACAGCTTCTACGAGCAGTACTTC
>TRBJ2-1|.|TRBV7-9|.
CASSPSAPNEQFF
TGTGCCAGCAGCCCCTCAGCACCCAATGAGCAGTTCTTC
>TRBJ1-1|few|TRBV7-2|.
CASSLGPGKVNTEAFF
TGTGCCAGCAGCTTAGGACCAGGGAAAGTGAACACTGAAGCTTTCTTT
>TRBJ2-3|few|TRBV29-1|.
CSVEDMGRGTDTQYF
TGCAGCGTTGAAGATATGGGCCGCGGGACAGATACGCAGTATTTT
>TRBJ2-1|many|TRBV19|TRBD1
CASSPQRDREGDEQFF
TGTGCCAGTAGTCCCCAACGGGACAGGGAAGGAGATGAGCAGTTCTTC
>TRBJ1-2|.|TRBV11-2|.
CASSLVEGYTF
TGTGCCAGCAGCTTGGTGGAAGGCTACACCTTC
>TRBJ1-3|few|TRBV10-3|.
CAISENRNTIYF
TGTGCCATCAGTGAAAATAGAAACACCATATATTTT
>TRBJ2-5|few|TRBV20-1|.
CSARPQETQYF
TGCAGTGCTAGACCCCAAGAGACCCAGTACTTC
>TRBJ1-2|many|TRBV12-3/TRBV12-4|TRBD1
CASSTGQGSGYTF
TGTGCCAGCAGTACTGGACAGGGTAGTGGCTACACCTTC
>TRBJ1-1|medium-sized|TRBV7-2|.
CASSLDTYTEAFF
TGTGCCAGCAGCTTAGACACCTACACTGAAGCTTTCTTT
>TRBJ1-4|many|TRBV19|.
CASSRATGELFF
TGTGCCAGTAGTAGAGCGACAGGTGAACTGTTTTTT
>TRBJ2-7|.|TRBV20-1|TRBD1
CSARDPGGEQYF
TGCAGTGCTAGAGATCCAGGGGGCGAGCAGTACTTC
>TRBJ1-5|.|TRBV7-2|TRBD1
CASSQGGGQPQHF
TGTGCCAGCAGCCAGGGGGGGGGTCAGCCCCAGCATTTT
>TRBJ2-1|.|TRBV2|.
CASSVRSIKDEQFF
TGTGCCAGCAGTGTTCGGTCTATCAAGGATGAGCAGTTCTTC
>TRBJ2-5|many|TRBV7-2|.
CASSLESAGGRETQYF
TGTGCCAGCAGCTTAGAATCCGCGGGTGGCAGGGAGACCCAGTACTTC
>TRBJ2-5|medium-sized|TRBV7-2|.
CASRRPGPRGETQYF
TGTGCCAGCAGACGGCCCGGGCCTCGGGGAGAGACCCAGTACTTC
>TRBJ2-2|.|TRBV6-2/TRBV6-3|.
CASSRTGSTGELFF
TGTGCCAGCAGTCGTACAGGGAGCACCGGGGAGCTGTTTTTT
>TRBJ2-7|many|TRBV7-2|TRBD2
CASSARPGLAGNYEQYF
TGTGCCAGCAGCGCTCGCCCAGGACTAGCGGGGAACTACGAGCAGTACTTC
>TRBJ1-5|many|TRBV12-3/TRBV12-4|.
CASSLGRGKPQHF
TGTGCCAGCAGTTTAGGACGGGGGAAGCCCCAGCATTTT
>TRBJ1-1|few|TRBV11-1|TRBD1
CASSPRGPDTEAFF
TGTGCCAGCAGCCCCAGGGGGCCGGACACTGAAGCTTTCTTT
>TRBJ1-2|.|TRBV5-5|.
CASSGGVANYGYTF
TGTGCCAGCAGCGGAGGAGTAGCTAACTATGGCTACACCTTC
>TRBJ2-7|few|TRBV6-5|.
CASSWRGWGEQYF
TGTGCCAGCAGTTGGCGAGGATGGGGCGAGCAGTACTTC
>TRBJ1-5|many|TRBV6-2/TRBV6-3|.
CASSSPGEGQPQHF
TGTGCCAGCAGTTCCCCAGGGGAAGGTCAGCCCCAGCATTTT
>TRBJ2-7|few|TRBV3-1|.
CASSLLIDTSSYEQYF
TGTGCCAGCAGCCTTCTAATAGACACGAGCTCCTACGAGCAGTACTTC
>TRBJ1-1|few|TRBV7-9|.
CASSFLQDRTEAFF
TGTGCCAGCAGCTTTCTACAGGATCGAACTGAAGCTTTCTTT
>TRBJ1-5|.|TRBV2|TRBD1
CASRGQESNQPQHF
TGTGCCAGCAGGGGACAGGAGAGCAATCAGCCCCAGCATTTT
>TRBJ2-7|.|TRBV6-5|.
CASSRADGGSYEQYF
TGTGCCAGCAGTCGGGCGGACGGGGGCTCCTACGAGCAGTACTTC
>TRBJ2-7|few|TRBV7-3|.
CASSTHSDYEQYF
TGTGCCAGCAGCACCCATTCCGACTACGAGCAGTACTTC
>TRBJ1-2|many|TRBV7-8|.
CASSLARNGYTF
TGTGCCAGCAGCTTAGCAAGGAACGGCTACACCTTC
>TRBJ1-2|.|TRBV28|.
CASTRWGNAGGLNYGYTF
TGTGCCAGCACCCGGTGGGGAAACGCGGGGGGCCTAAACTATGGCTACACCTTC
>TRBJ2-5|many|TRBV12-3/TRBV12-4|TRBD1
CASSSGQVHEETQYF
TGTGCCAGCAGTTCTGGACAGGTTCACGAAGAGACCCAGTACTTC
>TRBJ1-1|.|TRBV27|.
CASSLNGGSGSFF
TGTGCCAGCAGTCTCAACGGGGGGTCGGGGTCTTTCTTT